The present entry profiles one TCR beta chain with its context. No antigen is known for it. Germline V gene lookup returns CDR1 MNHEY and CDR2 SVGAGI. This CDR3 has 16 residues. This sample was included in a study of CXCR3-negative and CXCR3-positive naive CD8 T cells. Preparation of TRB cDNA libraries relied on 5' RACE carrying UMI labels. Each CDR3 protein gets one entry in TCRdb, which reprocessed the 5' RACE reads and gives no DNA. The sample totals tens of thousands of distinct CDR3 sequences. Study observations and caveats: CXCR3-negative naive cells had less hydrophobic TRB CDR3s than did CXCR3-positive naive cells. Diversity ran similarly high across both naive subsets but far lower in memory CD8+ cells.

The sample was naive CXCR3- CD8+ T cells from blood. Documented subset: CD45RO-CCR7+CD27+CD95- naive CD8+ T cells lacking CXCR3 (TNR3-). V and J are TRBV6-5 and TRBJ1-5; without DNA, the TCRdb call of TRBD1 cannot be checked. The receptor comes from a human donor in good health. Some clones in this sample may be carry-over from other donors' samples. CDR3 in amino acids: CASSSEQGRGSQPQHF.